Listed here are 15 T cell receptor beta chains from one sample, sequenced in a study of blood T cell repertoires in COVID-19. Sequenced by immunoSEQ multiplex PCR; TCRdb stores in-frame clones only, minus some. The table has 200,000 to 300,000 clones, more than 75% seen once. Material: peripheral blood. The receptors shown here come from a woman aged 55-69 years with COVID-19, enrolled during active disease.

This clone was observed once. The chain combines TRBV30 with TRBJ1-1; D call uncertain. The CDR3 spans 15 residues. Trimming cost V 5 bases and J 5 bases, with 21 bases left between them. The V gene's germline CDR1 is GTSNPN and CDR2 SVGIG (reference sequence). The CDR3: CAWAAARAGRTEAFF. CDR3 sequence (DNA): TGTGCCTGGGCCGCAGCGAGGGCGGGAAGAACTGAAGCTTTCTTT. Based on the CDR3 plus reference TRBV30 and TRBJ1-1, the full variable domain is SQTIHQWPATLVQPVGSPLSLECTVEGTSNPNLYWYRQAAGRGLQLLFYSVGIGQISSEVPQNLSASRPQDRQFILSSKKLLLSDSGFYLCAWAAARAGRTEAFFGQGTRLTVV.

The V call is TRBV28, the J call TRBJ2-1; the match to TRBD2 covers 13 bases. With V trimmed by 4 bases and J by 3 bases, 9 bases remained unmatched. CDR3 length equals 18 residues. Germline assignment: CDR1 MDHEN and CDR2 SYDVKM. CDR3 loop: CASSSGLRLAGGYNEQFF. The CDR3 nucleotides are TGTGCCAGCAGTTCCGGCCTAAGACTAGCGGGAGGCTACAATGAGCAGTTCTTC.

The V gene is TRBV7-6, the J gene TRBJ2-2; 14 positions agree with TRBD2. V lost 4 bases to trimming and J lost 7 bases; unmatched junction nucleotides: 8. Germline CDR1 reads SGHVS; CDR2 reads FNYEAQ. CDR3 length: 17 amino acids. The CDR3 sequence: CASSSGLAGGVNGELFF. The DNA for the CDR3 is TGTGCCAGCAGCTCTGGACTAGCGGGAGGTGTTAACGGGGAGCTGTTTTTT.

V gene TRBV21-1 combines with J gene TRBJ2-3; TRBD2 was called by the table and not checked on the DNA. TRBV21-1 is tagged as a pseudogene. CDR3 length: 16 residues. CDR3 nucleotide sequence: TGTGCCAGCAGCCCCGTTCTCGGGATGGAAACAGATACGCAGTATTTT. Its protein product is CASSPVLGMETDTQYF.

The gene calls are TRBV7-9 and TRBJ1-5; D remains ambiguous. Germline assignment: CDR1 SEHNR and CDR2 FQNEAQ (reference sequence). The CDR3 spans 16 residues. The ends were cut back, 5 bases at V and 2 bases at J, with 16 bases in the middle. The CDR3 loop reads CASSPSEGVGNQPQHF. The CDR3 DNA follows: TGTGCCAGCAGCCCGTCCGAGGGCGTGGGCAATCAGCCCCAGCATTTT. Full variable domain (remainder filled in from reference TRBV7-9 and TRBJ1-5): DTGVSQNPRHKITKRGQNVTFRCDPISEHNRLYWYRQTLGQGPEFLTYFQNEAQLEKSRLLSDRFSAERPKGSFSTLEIQRTEQGDSAMYLCASSPSEGVGNQPQHFGDGTRLSIL.

This clone was seen once. V is TRBV5-4 and J is TRBJ2-7; 7 bases match TRBD1. The CDR3 loop spans 16 amino acids. Germline CDR1 SGHNT, CDR2 YYREEE (reference sequence). V lost 0 bases, J lost 0 bases, and 6 bases stayed unmatched. DNA for the CDR3: TGTGCCAGCAGCTTGGGACAGGGATGGGGCTCCTACGAGCAGTACTTC. Its protein product is CASSLGQGWGSYEQYF.

The CDR3, as DNA: TGTGCCAGTTCTCCGGACAGGGGGCGAGGGGATGAGCAGTTCTTC. This sequence encodes CASSPDRGRGDEQFF. This chain uses TRBV19 with TRBJ2-1, with 11 bases identical to TRBD1. Germline CDR1 LNHDA, CDR2 SQIVND (reference sequence). The CDR3 totals 15 residues. V dropped 8 bases and J dropped 8; count of bases not matched to a gene: 11.

This chain connects TRBV19 to TRBJ2-7, with 8 nucleotides matching TRBD2. This CDR3 spans 14 amino acids. CDR1 and CDR2 (germline): LNHDA, SQIVND (reference sequence). After removal of 5 bases from V and 3 bases from J, the junction contained 6 bases not matched to a gene. CDR3 loop: CASSHSGTGYEQYF. For the CDR3, the DNA is TGTGCCAGTAGTCATAGCGGGACCGGCTACGAGCAGTACTTC.

Only one count was recorded for this clone. The chain is built from TRBV19 and TRBJ2-1; D might be TRBD2 (6 bases). Germline lookup yields CDR1 LNHDA and CDR2 SQIVND (reference sequence). This CDR3 region has 14 residues. The V and J ends lost 4 bases and 8 bases respectively, with 15 bases between them. The CDR3 coding sequence is TGTGCCAGTAGTAAGGGAGGTTCGAGCGATGAGCAGTTCTTC. Encoded protein: CASSKGGSSDEQFF.

The chain links TRBV7-9 to TRBJ2-1; a weak D match, TRBD1 (6 bases). Germline CDR1 SEHNR, CDR2 FQNEAQ (reference sequence). V shed 1 base and J shed 4 bases, with 14 bases lying between them. The CDR3 extends over 16 amino acids. The CDR3 nucleotides read TGTGCCAGCAGCTTAGGGGCAGGGGAAGGGTACAATGAGCAGTTCTTC. Translating gives CASSLGAGEGYNEQFF.

CDR3 region: CASRAIAGGDNEQFF. CDR3 sequence (DNA): TGTGCCAGCAGGGCCATAGCGGGAGGGGACAATGAGCAGTTCTTC. This chain links TRBV2 with TRBJ2-1, with 11 nucleotides matching TRBD2. CDR1 SNHLY and CDR2 FYNNEI come from the germline V gene. The CDR3 is made up of 15 amino acids. The V segment lost 6 bases and the J segment 5 bases; nucleotides outside the gene matches: 6.

This clone was seen a handful of times. The CDR3 DNA follows: TGTGCCAGCAGCCGGGGGAGGGCCGCCACCGGGGAGCTGTTTTTT. This encodes CASSRGRAATGELFF. The chain recombines TRBV6-5 with TRBJ2-2; the match to TRBD2 covers 7 bases. Looked up from germline, CDR1 is MNHEY and CDR2 is SVGAGI. V dropped 6 bases and J dropped 4; count of bases not matched to a gene: 8. The CDR3 contains 15 residues.

The chain combines TRBV19 with TRBJ1-2; no firm D call. V lost 6 bases and J lost 2, with 13 bases in between. CDR3 length: 14 amino acids. Germline values: CDR1 LNHDA, CDR2 SQIVND (reference sequence). DNA for the CDR3: TGTGCCAGTAGAGTTAGTAGCTTAAACTATGGCTACACCTTC. It yields the protein CASRVSSLNYGYTF.

This chain uses TRBV11-1 with TRBJ2-3, with 11 bases matching TRBD2. With V trimmed by 5 bases and J by 6 bases, 7 bases remained unmatched. Germline loops: CDR1 SGHAT, CDR2 FQDESV (reference sequence). This CDR3 is built from 15 residues. The DNA of the CDR3 is TGTGCCAGCAGCCCAAGACTAGCGGGAATCGATACGCAGTATTTT. Translating gives CASSPRLAGIDTQYF.

This rearrangement joins TRBV5-6 to TRBJ1-5, with 11 bases fitting TRBD1. CDR1 is SGHDT and CDR2 is YYEEEE in the germline V gene. This CDR3 contains 16 residues. The V gene end was trimmed by 1 base and the J gene end by 4 bases; junction bases not matched to a gene: 4. Written as DNA, the CDR3 is TGTGCCAGCAGCTTGCGGGGACAGGGGGTAAATCAGCCCCAGCATTTT. Translating it yields CASSLRGQGVNQPQHF.